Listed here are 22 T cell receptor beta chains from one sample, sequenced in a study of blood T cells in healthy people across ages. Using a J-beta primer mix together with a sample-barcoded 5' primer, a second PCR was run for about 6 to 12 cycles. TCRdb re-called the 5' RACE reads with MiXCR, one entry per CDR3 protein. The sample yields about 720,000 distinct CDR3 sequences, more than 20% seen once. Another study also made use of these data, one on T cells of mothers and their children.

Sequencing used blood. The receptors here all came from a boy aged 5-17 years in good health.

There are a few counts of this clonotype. The CDR3 coding sequence is TGCAGCGTTGGTAATCCCAGGGGGCGAACCGGGGAGCTGTTTTTT. Translation: CSVGNPRGRTGELFF. This chain links TRBV29-1 with TRBJ2-2; 8 bases map to TRBD1. CDR1 is SQVTM and CDR2 is ANQGSEA in the germline V gene. The CDR3 extends over 15 amino acids. V lost 4 bases, J lost 5 bases, and 9 bases stayed unmatched.

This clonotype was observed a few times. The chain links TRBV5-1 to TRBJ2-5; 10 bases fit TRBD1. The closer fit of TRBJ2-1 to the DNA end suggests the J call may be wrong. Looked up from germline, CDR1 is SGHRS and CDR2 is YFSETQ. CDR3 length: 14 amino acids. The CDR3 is CASKGTGAYNEQFF. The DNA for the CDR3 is TGCGCCAGCAAGGGGACAGGGGCTTACAATGAGCAGTTCTTC.

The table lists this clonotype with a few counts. CDR3 nucleotide sequence: TGTGCCAGCAATAGGGGGGACACAGATACGCAGTATTTT. It is translated as CASNRGDTDTQYF. The chain combines TRBV7-8 with TRBJ2-3, with D perhaps given as TRBD1 or TRBD2 (6 bases each). The CDR3 is made up of 13 amino acids. CDR1 SGHVS and CDR2 FQNEAQ come from the germline V gene. Deletions cut 7 bases from V and 2 bases from J, with 10 bases between.

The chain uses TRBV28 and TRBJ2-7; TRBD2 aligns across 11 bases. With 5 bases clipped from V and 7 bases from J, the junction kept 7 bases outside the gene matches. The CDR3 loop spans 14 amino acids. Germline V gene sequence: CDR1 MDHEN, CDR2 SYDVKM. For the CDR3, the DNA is TGTGCCAGCAGTCCCCGACTAGCGGGGAGGGAGCAGTACTTC. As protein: CASSPRLAGREQYF.

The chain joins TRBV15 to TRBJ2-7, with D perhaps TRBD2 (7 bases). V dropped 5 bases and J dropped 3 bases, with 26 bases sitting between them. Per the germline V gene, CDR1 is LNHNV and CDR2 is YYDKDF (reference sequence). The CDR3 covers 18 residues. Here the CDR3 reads CATSLIIKGGATFYEQYF. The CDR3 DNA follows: TGTGCCACCAGCCTGATAATCAAGGGGGGGGCGACGTTCTACGAGCAGTACTTC.

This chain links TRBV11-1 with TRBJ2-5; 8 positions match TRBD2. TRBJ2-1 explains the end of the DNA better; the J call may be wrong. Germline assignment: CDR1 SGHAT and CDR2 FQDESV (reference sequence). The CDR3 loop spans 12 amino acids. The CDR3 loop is CASTLAGVEQFF. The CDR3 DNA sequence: TGTGCCAGCACCCTAGCGGGCGTTGAGCAGTTCTTC.

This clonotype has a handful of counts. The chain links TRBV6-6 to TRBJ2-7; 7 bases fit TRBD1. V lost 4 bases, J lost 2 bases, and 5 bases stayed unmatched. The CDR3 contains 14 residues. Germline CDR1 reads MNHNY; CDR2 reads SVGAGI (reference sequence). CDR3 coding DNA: TGTGCCAGCAGTTTCGGGACAGACACCTACGAGCAGTACTTC. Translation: CASSFGTDTYEQYF.

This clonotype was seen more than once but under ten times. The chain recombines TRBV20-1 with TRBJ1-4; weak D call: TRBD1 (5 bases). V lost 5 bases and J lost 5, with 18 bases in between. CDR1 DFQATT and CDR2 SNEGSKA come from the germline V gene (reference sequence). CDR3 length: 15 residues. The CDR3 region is CSADPGEGKNEKLFF. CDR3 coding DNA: TGCAGTGCTGACCCCGGGGAGGGGAAGAATGAAAAACTGTTTTTT.

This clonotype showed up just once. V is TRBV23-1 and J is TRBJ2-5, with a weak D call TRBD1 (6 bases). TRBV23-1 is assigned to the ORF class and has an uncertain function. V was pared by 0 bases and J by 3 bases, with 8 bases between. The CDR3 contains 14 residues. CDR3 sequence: CASSQSYREETQYF. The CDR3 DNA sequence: TGCGCCAGCAGTCAATCGTACAGGGAAGAGACCCAGTACTTC.

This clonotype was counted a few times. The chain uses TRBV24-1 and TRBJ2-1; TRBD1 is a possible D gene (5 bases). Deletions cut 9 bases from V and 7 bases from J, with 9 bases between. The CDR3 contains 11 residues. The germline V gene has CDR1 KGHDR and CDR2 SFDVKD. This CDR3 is CATQGGNEQFF. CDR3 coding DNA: TGTGCCACCCAGGGTGGGAATGAGCAGTTCTTC.

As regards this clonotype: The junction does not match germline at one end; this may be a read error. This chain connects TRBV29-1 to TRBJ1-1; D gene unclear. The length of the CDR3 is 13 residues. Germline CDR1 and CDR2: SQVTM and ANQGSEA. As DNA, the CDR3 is TGCAGCGGAACCAAAACGGGCGGCACTGGAGCTTTCTTT. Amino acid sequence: CSGTKTGGTGAFF.

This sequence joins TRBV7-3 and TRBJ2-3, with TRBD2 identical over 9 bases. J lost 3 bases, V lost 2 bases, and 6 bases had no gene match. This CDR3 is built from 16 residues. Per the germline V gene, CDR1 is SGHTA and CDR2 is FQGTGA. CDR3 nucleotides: TGTGCCAGCAGCTTATTCGAGACTAGCGGTACAGATACGCAGTATTTT. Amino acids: CASSLFETSGTDTQYF.

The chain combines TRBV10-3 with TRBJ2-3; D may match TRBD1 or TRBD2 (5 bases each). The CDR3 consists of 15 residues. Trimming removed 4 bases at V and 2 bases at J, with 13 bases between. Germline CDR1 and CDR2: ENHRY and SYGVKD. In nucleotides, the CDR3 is TGTGCCATCAGTGGGGACCTACCCTTCACAGATACGCAGTATTTT. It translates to CAISGDLPFTDTQYF.

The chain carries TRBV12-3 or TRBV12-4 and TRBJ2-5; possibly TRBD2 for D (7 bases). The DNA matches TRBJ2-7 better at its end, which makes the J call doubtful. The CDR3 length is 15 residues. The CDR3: CASSSEVGGAYEQYF. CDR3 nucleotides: TGTGCCAGCAGTTCCGAAGTAGGGGGGGCCTACGAGCAGTACTTC.

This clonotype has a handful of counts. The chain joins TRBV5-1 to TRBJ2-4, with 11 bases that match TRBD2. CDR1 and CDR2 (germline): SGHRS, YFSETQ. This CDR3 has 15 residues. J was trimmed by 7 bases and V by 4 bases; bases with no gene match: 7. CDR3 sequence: CASSTELAGVNIQYF. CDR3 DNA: TGCGCCAGCAGCACCGAACTAGCGGGAGTGAACATTCAGTACTTC.

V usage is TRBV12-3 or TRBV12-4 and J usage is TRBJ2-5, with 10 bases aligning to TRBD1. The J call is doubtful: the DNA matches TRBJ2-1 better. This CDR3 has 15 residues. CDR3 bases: TGTGCCAGCAGCCCACGCGGGACAGGGGATAATGAGCAGTTCTTC. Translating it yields CASSPRGTGDNEQFF.

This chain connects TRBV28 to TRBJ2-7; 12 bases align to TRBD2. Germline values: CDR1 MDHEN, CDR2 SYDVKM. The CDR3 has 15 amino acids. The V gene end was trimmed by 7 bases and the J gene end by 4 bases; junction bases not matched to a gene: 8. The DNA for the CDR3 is TGTGCCAGCAACCCGGGACTAGCGGGCCTTTACGAGCAGTACTTC. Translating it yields CASNPGLAGLYEQYF.

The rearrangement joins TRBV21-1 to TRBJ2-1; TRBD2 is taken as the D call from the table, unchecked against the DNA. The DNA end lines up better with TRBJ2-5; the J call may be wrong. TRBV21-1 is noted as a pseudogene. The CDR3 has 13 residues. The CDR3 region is CASSKGRGETQYF. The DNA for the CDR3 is TGTGCCAGCAGCAAGGGGAGGGGTGAGACCCAGTACTTC.

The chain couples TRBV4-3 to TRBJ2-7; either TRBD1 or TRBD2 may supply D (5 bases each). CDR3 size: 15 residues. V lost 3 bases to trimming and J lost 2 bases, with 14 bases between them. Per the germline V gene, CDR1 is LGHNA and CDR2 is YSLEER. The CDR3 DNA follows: TGCGCCAGCAGCCAGGACGTAGAGGGGCCCTACGAGCAGTACTTC. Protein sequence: CASSQDVEGPYEQYF.

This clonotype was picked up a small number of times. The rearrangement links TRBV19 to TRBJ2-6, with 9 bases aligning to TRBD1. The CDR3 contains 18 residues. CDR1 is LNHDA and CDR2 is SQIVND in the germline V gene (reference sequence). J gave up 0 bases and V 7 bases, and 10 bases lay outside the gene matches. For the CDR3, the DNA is TGTGCCAGTAACCCGACAGGGGGGCTTAGCTCTGGGGCCAACGTCCTGACTTTC. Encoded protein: CASNPTGGLSSGANVLTF.

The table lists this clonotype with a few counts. The CDR3: CSVGGLAGPANYNEQFF. CDR3 nucleotides: TGCAGCGTTGGGGGACTAGCGGGACCCGCTAACTACAATGAGCAGTTCTTC. This chain joins TRBV29-1 and TRBJ2-1; 13 nucleotides agree with TRBD2. CDR3 length: 17 amino acids. From germline, CDR1 is SQVTM and CDR2 ANQGSEA. The V and J ends lost 4 bases and 3 bases, in that order; junction bases with no gene match: 9.

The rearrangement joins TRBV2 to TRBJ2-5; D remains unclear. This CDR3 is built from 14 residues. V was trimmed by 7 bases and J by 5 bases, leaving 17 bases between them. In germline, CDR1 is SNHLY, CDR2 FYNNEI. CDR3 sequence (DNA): TGTGCCAGCAAGTCCGGGCCCACCGAGGAGACCCAGTACTTC. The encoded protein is CASKSGPTEETQYF.